The TCR beta chain under discussion was sequenced for a study of blood T cell repertoires in COVID-19. The V end lost 8 bases, the J end lost 1 base, and 11 bases lay between the germline ends. Per the germline V gene, CDR1 is WNHNN and CDR2 is SYGVQD (reference sequence). The length of the CDR3 is 13 residues. In the study's own analysis: Reference gene primer amplification in the assay estimated nucleated cell counts. The repertoire was sequenced with immunoSEQ multiplex PCR; TCRdb's copy has only in-frame clones and lacks some. For V, J and clone size, that table is used; D and trimming come from the DNA. This sample yields 250,000 to 350,000 clones, of which about 89% are seen a single time; around 0.88% belongs to the top ten.

The V call is TRBV10-1, the J call TRBJ1-1; a possible D gene is TRBD1 (6 bases). Specimen: peripheral blood. This clonotype originated in a young man with acute or convalescent COVID-19. CDR3 DNA sequence: TGCGCCAGCTCCACAGGGACGAACACTGAAGCTTTCTTT. This gives the protein CASSTGTNTEAFF.